Listed here are 26 T cell receptor beta chains from one sample, sequenced in a study of CD8 T cells in Susac syndrome. Random hexamers were used to reverse transcribe about 0.5 to 1 ug of RNA. TCRdb passed the immunoSEQ multiplex PCR reads through MiXCR, listing each CDR3 protein once. This sample has a few hundred thousand distinct CDR3 sequences, with just under 95% found just once. Sequencing was done on a sample of CD4+ T cells from PBMCs. The origin of the receptors is a human donor with multiple sclerosis.

The rearrangement uses TRBV27 and TRBJ2-6, with D perhaps being TRBD1 or TRBD2 (5 bases each). V lost 5 bases and J lost 0, with 20 bases in between. The CDR3 length is 19 residues. Looked up from germline, CDR1 is MNHEY and CDR2 is SMNVEV (reference sequence). The CDR3 DNA sequence: TGTGCCAGCAGTCTCACCCCCCCGGGACGGCCCTCTGGGGCCAACGTCCTGACTTTC. Protein sequence: CASSLTPPGRPSGANVLTF.

V and J are TRBV3-1 and TRBJ2-7; D not resolved. Germline assignment: CDR1 LGHDT and CDR2 YNNKEL (reference sequence). This CDR3 is built from 15 residues. V lost 4 bases, J lost 2 bases, and 15 bases lay in between. The CDR3 sequence: CASSLGAKPPYEQYV. The CDR3 nucleotides read TGTGCCAGCAGCCTCGGAGCTAAACCGCCCTACGAGCAGTACGTC.

The rearrangement links TRBV5-6 to TRBJ2-7; 7 nucleotides line up with TRBD2. V lost 7 bases, J lost 5 bases, and 18 bases stayed unmatched. CDR3 length: 16 amino acids. Per the germline V gene, CDR1 is SGHDT and CDR2 is YYEEEE. The CDR3 DNA follows: TGTGCCAGCGGCCACCGCGGGAGTCATTACGGAGACGAGCAGTACGTC. As protein: CASGHRGSHYGDEQYV.

V and J are TRBV5-4 and TRBJ2-4, with D unresolved. The CDR3 has 14 amino acids. The V end was cut by 1 base, the J end by 6 bases, with 11 bases between. Germline CDR1 is SGHNT and CDR2 is YYREEE (reference sequence). Written as DNA, the CDR3 is TGTGCCAGCAGCTTGAACGGCGGAACAAACATTCAGTACTTC. It encodes CASSLNGGTNIQYF.

The CDR3 DNA follows: TGTGCCACCAGCAGAGATCTTCAGCCCCAGCATTTT. It codes for CATSRDLQPQHF. The chain carries TRBV15 and TRBJ1-5; D is uncertain. The CDR3 consists of 12 residues. Germline CDR1 is LNHNV and CDR2 is YYDKDF (reference sequence). Trimming removed 0 bases from V and 6 bases from J, with 3 bases in between.

Only one count was recorded for this clonotype. The V and J genes are TRBV6-6 and TRBJ2-3; tentatively, D is TRBD1 (5 bases). The CDR3 is 14 residues long. In germline, CDR1 is MNHNY, CDR2 SVGAGI (reference sequence). V lost 6 bases and J lost 3, with 13 bases in between. The CDR3 sequence is CASSLTVPTDTQYF. The CDR3 DNA is TGTGCCAGCAGCTTGACAGTTCCTACAGATACGCAGTATTTT.

The chain combines TRBV29-1 with TRBJ2-2, with unresolved D. Germline assignment: CDR1 SQVTM and CDR2 ANQGSEA. The CDR3 is 14 amino acids. V shed 4 bases and J shed 2 bases, with 11 bases lying between them. The CDR3 region is CSVGSPGNTGELFF. CDR3 DNA sequence: TGCAGCGTTGGGAGCCCCGGCAACACCGGGGAGCTGTTTTTT.

V gene TRBV12-3 or TRBV12-4 combines with J gene TRBJ2-7, with D perhaps matching TRBD1 (6 bases). Trimming shortened V by 7 bases and J by 0 bases, and 13 bases separated the two germline ends. This CDR3 has 14 residues. The CDR3 here is CASKFGQHSYEQYF. In DNA form, the CDR3 reads TGTGCCAGCAAGTTCGGACAGCACTCCTACGAGCAGTACTTC.

The chain combines TRBV9 with TRBJ1-3; D unclear. The CDR3 extends over 13 amino acids. Germline CDR1 and CDR2: SGDLS and YYNGEE. Trimming pared 2 bases from V and 0 bases from J, leaving 3 bases between. The CDR3 DNA follows: TGTGCCAGCAGCGTCCACTCTGGAAACACCATATATTTT. Its protein is CASSVHSGNTIYF.

V usage is TRBV5-1 and J usage is TRBJ2-3; D possibly uses TRBD1 or TRBD2 (5 bases each). Per the germline V gene, CDR1 is SGHRS and CDR2 is YFSETQ. The CDR3 contains 14 residues. V lost 4 bases to trimming and J lost 6 bases, with 15 bases between them. The CDR3 sequence: CASSGRTGADTQYF. The CDR3 bases are TGCGCCAGCAGCGGACGGACTGGGGCCGATACGCAGTATTTT.

The rearrangement uses TRBV28 and TRBJ2-7, with no clear D. This CDR3 spans 12 amino acids. The V end lost 6 bases, the J end lost 3 bases, and 9 bases lay between the germline ends. Per germline, CDR1 MDHEN and CDR2 SYDVKM. In DNA, the CDR3 is TGTGCCAGCAGCGGCAGAGTCTACGAGCAGTACTTC. Its protein is CASSGRVYEQYF.

The genes are TRBV30 and TRBJ2-7, with a tentative D call TRBD2 (5 bases). Per germline, CDR1 GTSNPN and CDR2 SVGIG (reference sequence). With 5 bases removed from V and 4 bases from J, the gap between germline ends came to 9 bases. CDR3 length equals 11 residues. CDR3 amino acids: CAWSTGYEQYF. CDR3 coding DNA: TGTGCCTGGTCTACGGGGTACGAGCAGTACTTC.

The rearrangement uses TRBV10-2 and TRBJ2-7, with 8 bases that match TRBD2. V dropped 6 bases and J dropped 2; count of bases not matched to a gene: 3. From germline, CDR1 is WSHSY and CDR2 SAAADI. CDR3 length: 13 residues. The CDR3 DNA follows: TGCGCCAGCAGAGTAGCGGGGACCTACGAGCAGTACTTC. It yields the protein CASRVAGTYEQYF.

This sequence joins TRBV3-1 and TRBJ1-4; no clear D. V lost 0 bases to trimming and J lost 8 bases, with 10 bases between them. In germline, CDR1 is LGHDT, CDR2 YNNKEL (reference sequence). The CDR3 totals 14 residues. The CDR3 sequence: CASSQDPRGEKLFF. CDR3 coding DNA: TGTGCCAGCAGCCAAGACCCCCGAGGGGAAAAACTGTTTTTT.

The CDR3 nucleotides read TGTGGGCGAGGGGACAGGGGGAATACCGGGGAGCTGTTTTTT. Its translation is CGRGDRGNTGELFF. The chain uses TRBV6-1 and TRBJ2-2, with TRBD1 matching 11 bases. Germline V gives CDR1 MNHNS, CDR2 SASEGT. This CDR3 spans 14 amino acids.

This clonotype came up a few times. The V gene is TRBV6-5, the J gene TRBJ2-5; 10 bases fit TRBD2. Germline trimming cut 3 bases from V and 5 bases from J; bases unmatched to any gene: 9. This CDR3 region has 16 residues. Germline V gene sequence: CDR1 MNHEY, CDR2 SVGAGI. The CDR3 protein is CASSYPLAGGSETQYF. CDR3 DNA sequence: TGTGCCAGCAGTTATCCATTAGCGGGAGGAAGTGAGACCCAGTACTTC.

V is TRBV6-2 or TRBV6-3 and J is TRBJ1-5; D is uncertain. The V and J ends lost 2 bases and 2 bases respectively, with 7 bases between them. Germline lookup yields CDR1 MNHEY and CDR2 SVGEGT. The CDR3 has 14 residues. The CDR3 DNA reads TGTGCCAGCAGTTACGAGGACGGCAATCAGCCCCAGCATTTT. Its protein is CASSYEDGNQPQHF.

The CDR3 DNA follows: TGCGCCAGCCAGGCGGGACAGGAGAATTCACCCCTCCACTTT. This sequence encodes CASQAGQENSPLHF. This chain connects TRBV10-2 to TRBJ1-6; 8 bases are a match to TRBD1. CDR1 is WSHSY and CDR2 is SAAADI in the germline V gene. V dropped 8 bases and J dropped 7; count of bases not matched to a gene: 7. The CDR3 spans 14 residues.

The rearrangement joins TRBV11-2 to TRBJ2-1; no reliable D call. CDR3 length equals 13 residues. Germline CDR1 and CDR2: SGHAT and FQNNGV. V lost 4 bases and J lost 10, with 14 bases in between. CDR3 region: CASSSVGLGEQFF. In nucleotides, the CDR3 is TGTGCCAGCAGCTCAGTTGGGCTCGGGGAGCAGTTCTTC.

This chain uses TRBV6-4 with TRBJ2-5; D may be TRBD1 (6 bases). CDR1 and CDR2 from the germline V gene are MRHNA and SNTAGT. V was clipped by 9 bases and J by 2 bases, with 13 bases between them. CDR3 length: 13 amino acids. Here the CDR3 reads CASAVDRQETQYF. The CDR3 DNA reads as TGTGCCAGTGCTGTTGACAGGCAAGAGACCCAGTACTTC.

V usage is TRBV15 and J usage is TRBJ2-1, with 8 bases lining up with TRBD1. The CDR3 totals 15 residues. Germline V gene lookup returns CDR1 LNHNV and CDR2 YYDKDF (reference sequence). Trimming at V came to 4 bases and at J to 1 base, leaving 3 bases not matched to a gene. The DNA of the CDR3 is TGTGCCACCAGCACTGGACAGGGTTCCTACAATGAGCAGTTCTTC. This encodes CATSTGQGSYNEQFF.

V usage is TRBV12-3 or TRBV12-4 and J usage is TRBJ2-3; D is uncertain. Between the trimmed V and J ends, which lost 2 bases and 3 bases, there was a span of 12 bases. This CDR3 is built from 15 residues. CDR3 DNA: TGTGCCAGCAGTTTATCGACGGATCGGACAGATACGCAGTATTTT. Translating gives CASSLSTDRTDTQYF.

The chain recombines TRBV9 with TRBJ1-2, with TRBD1 matching over 8 bases. CDR3 length: 14 residues. The trim removed 3 bases at V and 4 bases at J, leaving 5 bases unmatched. CDR1 is SGDLS, CDR2 YYNGEE, per germline. The CDR3 DNA is TGTGCCAGCAGCGGACAGGGGAATGGCTATGGCTACACCTTC. This sequence encodes CASSGQGNGYGYTF.

This clonotype was recorded only once. The chain recombines TRBV6-6 with TRBJ2-6, with TRBD1 as a possible D gene (5 bases). V lost 2 bases to trimming and J lost 0 bases, with 8 bases between them. Looked up from germline, CDR1 is MNHNY and CDR2 is SVGAGI (reference sequence). The length of the CDR3 is 16 residues. The CDR3, as DNA: TGTGCCAGCAGTTACCGGCAGGGCTCTGGGGCCAACGTCCTGACTTTC. As protein: CASSYRQGSGANVLTF.

The chain couples TRBV6-6 to TRBJ2-2; D ambiguous. Germline V gives CDR1 MNHNY, CDR2 SVGAGI (reference sequence). There are 15 residues in the CDR3. V shed 10 bases and J shed 2 bases, with 17 bases lying between them. CDR3 sequence: CATLRVGINTGELFF. CDR3 nucleotides: TGTGCCACCCTAAGAGTGGGAATCAACACCGGGGAGCTGTTTTTT.

This chain uses TRBV12-3 or TRBV12-4 with TRBJ2-5; 9 bases are a match to TRBD1. This CDR3 spans 15 amino acids. Trimming at V came to 5 bases and at J to 2 bases, leaving 6 bases not matched to a gene. CDR3 sequence reads: CASSRAGQGQETQYF. CDR3 sequence (DNA): TGTGCCAGCAGTCGCGCCGGACAGGGGCAAGAGACCCAGTACTTC.